This entry lists 26 T cell receptor beta chains sequenced from one sample in a study of identical twins. TCRdb analysed the 5' RACE reads with MiXCR anew, one entry per CDR3 protein. The profile covers approximately 690,000 distinct CDR3 sequences, with over 5% appearing a single time and approximately 2% taken by the ten largest. The material sequenced was naive T cells sorted from blood. The receptors derive from a man aged 18 to 35 in good health.

Only a few counts were recorded for this clonotype. The chain is built from TRBV7-8 and TRBJ2-7; 7 bases are a match to TRBD2. After removal of 5 bases from V and 1 base from J, the junction contained 5 bases not matched to a gene. The CDR3 runs 14 residues. Germline CDR1 and CDR2: SGHVS and FQNEAQ. CDR3 in DNA: TGTGCCAGCAGCCGTGGACTAGTGTCCTACGAGCAGTACGTC. Translation: CASSRGLVSYEQYV.

This clonotype was seen more than once but under ten times. The V call is TRBV3-1, the J call TRBJ2-1; 10 bases align to TRBD2. V lost 3 bases, J lost 15 bases, and 5 bases stayed unmatched. This CDR3 is 12 amino acids long. CDR1 LGHDT and CDR2 YNNKEL come from the germline V gene (reference sequence). The CDR3 protein is CASSHVAGGRFF. CDR3 nucleotide sequence: TGTGCCAGCAGCCATGTAGCGGGGGGAAGGTTCTTC.

This clonotype has ten or more counts. This chain links TRBV4-1 with TRBJ1-6, with D uncertain. CDR1 is MGHRA and CDR2 is YSYEKL in the germline V gene. V gave up 7 bases and J gave up 6 bases, with 25 bases separating them. CDR3 length: 18 residues. As DNA, the CDR3 is TGCGCCAGCATCCCCCGTTTAGACGTTGGGATGCGTAATTCACCCCTCCACTTT. It encodes CASIPRLDVGMRNSPLHF.

The chain recombines TRBV5-1 with TRBJ1-1; D uncertain. CDR3 length: 13 amino acids. The germline CDR1 and CDR2 sequences are SGHRS and YFSETQ. Trimming removed 5 bases at V and 1 base at J, with 9 bases between. The CDR3 loop is CASRDPQNTEAFF. In DNA, the CDR3 is TGCGCCAGCAGGGATCCTCAGAACACTGAAGCTTTCTTT.

This clonotype came up many times. The chain combines TRBV10-2 with TRBJ2-7; D possibly corresponds to TRBD1 (5 bases). The CDR3 consists of 12 residues. Trimming removed 6 bases from V and 5 bases from J, with 11 bases in between. Germline CDR1 is WSHSY and CDR2 is SAAADI. CDR3 in amino acids: CASSLGAHEQYV. In DNA, the CDR3 is TGCGCCAGCAGCCTTGGGGCGCACGAGCAGTACGTC.

The chain recombines TRBV7-9 with TRBJ2-1; the D gene is possibly TRBD2 (5 bases). Trimming took 5 bases from V and 8 from J, leaving 13 bases between them. Germline assignment: CDR1 SEHNR and CDR2 FQNEAQ (reference sequence). The CDR3 consists of 13 residues. The CDR3 region has the DNA TGTGCCAGCAGCCCTCGGGGTCTCGATGAGCAGTTCTTC. This translates into CASSPRGLDEQFF.

The genes are TRBV20-1 and TRBJ2-3, with 7 bases that match TRBD1. This CDR3 spans 13 amino acids. Germline CDR1 reads DFQATT; CDR2 reads SNEGSKA (reference sequence). The junction had 4 bases not matched to a gene; V was cut back by 5 bases and J by 2 bases. The CDR3 DNA is TGCAGTGCTCAGGACAGGTCCACAGATACGCAGTATTTT. It is translated as CSAQDRSTDTQYF.

This chain links TRBV4-3 with TRBJ1-1, with a possible D match to TRBD1 (6 bases). CDR1 is LGHNA, CDR2 YSLEER, per germline. The ends were cut back, 1 base at V and 0 bases at J, with 15 bases in the middle. This CDR3 spans 17 amino acids. CDR3 bases: TGCGCCAGCAGCCAAGGGAAACTGGGGGCCTTGAACACTGAAGCTTTCTTT. The encoded protein is CASSQGKLGALNTEAFF.

This clonotype was counted many times. The chain links TRBV12-3 or TRBV12-4 to TRBJ2-2; D possibly corresponds to TRBD1 (6 bases). The CDR3 totals 12 residues. V dropped 3 bases and J dropped 9 bases, with 8 bases sitting between them. The CDR3 DNA reads as TGTGCCAGCAGTTTTGGGGGCCGGGAGCTGTTTTTT. This encodes CASSFGGRELFF.

The table lists this clonotype with many counts. This chain connects TRBV4-2 to TRBJ1-1; 7 bases are shared with TRBD1. Losses at the gene ends were 5 bases for V and 3 bases for J; bases not matched to a gene: 18. This CDR3 is built from 18 residues. Germline assignment: CDR1 LGHNA and CDR2 YNFKEQ. In nucleotides, the CDR3 is TGTGCCAGCAGCTACCACAGGGGACAGTCCGTATTGGACACTGAAGCTTTCTTT. Translated: CASSYHRGQSVLDTEAFF.

This clonotype was counted many times. The chain is built from TRBV11-2 and TRBJ2-5; tentative D call: TRBD2 (6 bases). V was trimmed by 5 bases and J by 1 base, leaving 14 bases between them. Germline CDR1 reads SGHAT; CDR2 reads FQNNGV. CDR3 length equals 15 residues. The CDR3 reads CASSPAPSVQETQYF. CDR3 nucleotide sequence: TGTGCCAGCAGCCCGGCCCCTAGCGTCCAAGAGACCCAGTACTTC. Complete variable domain (other parts from reference TRBV11-2 and TRBJ2-5): EAGVAQSPRYKIIEKRQSVAFWCNPISGHATLYWYQQILGQGPKLLIQFQNNGVVDDSQLPKDRFSAERLKGVDSTLKIQPAKLEDSAVYLCASSPAPSVQETQYFGPGTRLLVL.

This clonotype has only a few counts. One end of the junction is discordant with germline, which a read error may explain. The chain combines TRBV5-1 with TRBJ2-2, with D possibly TRBD1 on 6 matching bases. Germline CDR1 and CDR2: SGHRS and YFSETQ. The CDR3 consists of 13 residues. CDR3 in DNA: TGCGCCAGCACCTTGGGGACAACCGGGGAGCTGTTTTTT. This sequence encodes CASTLGTTGELFF.

Of note for this clonotype: A much larger clone lies a single base off, so this may be a read error. V and J are TRBV5-6 and TRBJ2-2, with D uncertain. This CDR3 is built from 16 residues. With 4 bases removed from V and 1 base from J, the gap between germline ends came to 14 bases. Germline CDR1 is SGHDT and CDR2 is YYEEEE. The CDR3 loop is CASSLVQRLNTGELFF. CDR3 sequence (DNA): TGTGCCAGCAGCCTGGTACAGAGACTGAACACCGGGGAGCTGTTTTTT.

The chain combines TRBV3-1 with TRBJ2-7, with 7 bases aligning to TRBD2. The junction had 9 bases not matched to a gene; V was cut back by 4 bases and J by 0 bases. The CDR3 runs 16 residues. In germline, CDR1 is LGHDT, CDR2 YNNKEL (reference sequence). CDR3: CASSPRAGVSSYEQYV. As DNA, the CDR3 is TGTGCCAGCAGCCCCAGGGCGGGGGTCAGCTCCTACGAGCAGTACGTC.

This clonotype has at least ten counts. This chain links TRBV29-1 with TRBJ2-7, with 8 bases identical to TRBD2. Per the germline V gene, CDR1 is SQVTM and CDR2 is ANQGSEA. Unmatched junction bases numbered 12, after V lost 7 bases and J lost 7 bases. This CDR3 is built from 13 residues. CDR3 DNA: TGCAGCGCCACCGGAGCGGGGGCGGGGGAGCAGTACGTC. It translates to CSATGAGAGEQYV.

This clonotype was picked up a small number of times. The chain carries TRBV29-1 and TRBJ1-2; no definite D call. This CDR3 contains 12 residues. In germline, CDR1 is SQVTM, CDR2 ANQGSEA. V was trimmed by 4 bases and J by 0 bases, leaving 6 bases between them. The CDR3 spells CSVVTANYGYTF. For the CDR3, the DNA is TGCAGCGTTGTCACCGCTAACTATGGCTACACCTTC. Full variable domain (missing parts from reference TRBV29-1 and TRBJ1-2): SAVISQKPSRDICQRGTSLTIQCQVDSQVTMMFWYRQQPGQSLTLIATANQGSEATYESGFVIDKFPISRPNLTFSTLTVSNMSPEDSSIYLCSVVTANYGYTFGSGTRLTVV.

This clonotype was counted many times. The J gene is TRBJ2-3, the V gene TRBV9; 8 positions agree with TRBD2. Trimming cost V 0 bases and J 2 bases; bases outside gene matches: 5. CDR3 length: 16 residues. Germline values: CDR1 SGDLS, CDR2 YYNGEE. The CDR3, as DNA: TGTGCCAGCAGCGTAGACGCGGGAGGCCCCACAGATACGCAGTATTTT. The encoded protein is CASSVDAGGPTDTQYF.

This chain uses TRBV14 with TRBJ2-7; no firm D call. Trimming pared 5 bases from V and 6 bases from J, leaving 17 bases between. The CDR3 spans 14 residues. Germline loops: CDR1 SGHDN, CDR2 FVKESK. The CDR3 nucleotides are TGTGCCAGCAGCGAAGGAATACCAGCGCTCGAGCAGTACTTC. This gives the protein CASSEGIPALEQYF.

In its sample, this clonotype was seen a few times. The chain recombines TRBV18 with TRBJ1-2; D remains unclear. CDR1 and CDR2 (germline): KGHSH, LQKENI. The CDR3 runs to 15 residues. V was trimmed by 3 bases and J by 1 base, leaving 12 bases between them. The CDR3 here is CASSPPGEINYGYTF. The CDR3 DNA reads as TGTGCCAGCTCACCGCCCGGGGAGATTAACTATGGCTACACCTTC.

This chain links TRBV15 with TRBJ1-4; a possible D gene is TRBD1 (5 bases). The CDR3 is 17 amino acids. V gave up 0 bases and J gave up 0 bases, with 11 bases separating them. Germline V CDR1 and CDR2: LNHNV, YYDKDF (reference sequence). In nucleotides, the CDR3 is TGTGCCACCAGCAGAGATGGGGACGCAGCAACTAATGAAAAACTGTTTTTT. Its protein is CATSRDGDAATNEKLFF.

In this sample, this clonotype turned up many times. The chain is built from TRBV27 and TRBJ1-4; maybe TRBD1 (5 bases). CDR1 and CDR2 from the germline V gene are MNHEY and SMNVEV (reference sequence). V was cut by 0 bases and J by 11 bases, with 16 bases left in between. The CDR3 consists of 15 residues. CDR3 sequence (DNA): TGTGCCAGCAGTTTATCCTTAGGGGTTAGGGAGAAACTGTTTTTT. Translating gives CASSLSLGVREKLFF.

This clonotype was recorded many times. The rearrangement links TRBV12-5 to TRBJ2-3, with D perhaps matching TRBD2 (6 bases). CDR1 and CDR2 from the germline V gene are LGHNT and FRNRAP. The CDR3 loop spans 14 amino acids. V was cut by 5 bases and J by 6 bases, with 15 bases left in between. The CDR3: CASGAPTSSDTQYF. CDR3 nucleotides: TGTGCTAGTGGTGCTCCCACTAGCAGCGATACGCAGTATTTT. The variable domain in full, with the rest retrieved from reference TRBV12-5 and TRBJ2-3, is DARVTQTPRHKVTEMGQEVTMRCQPILGHNTVFWYRQTMMQGLELLAYFRNRAPLDDSGMPKDRFSAEMPDATLATLKIQPSEPRDSAVYFCASGAPTSSDTQYFGPGTRLTVL.

At least ten counts were recorded for this clonotype. This rearrangement joins TRBV6-1 to TRBJ2-3; D ambiguous. The CDR3 has 13 amino acids. The V end lost 5 bases, the J end lost 2 bases, and 8 bases lay between the germline ends. Germline CDR1 and CDR2: MNHNS and SASEGT. The DNA of the CDR3 is TGTGCCAGCAGTATCACCCCCACAGATACGCAGTATTTT. Protein product: CASSITPTDTQYF.

This clonotype was seen many times. This chain uses TRBV5-1 with TRBJ2-7; D may be TRBD1 (6 bases). CDR3 length: 18 residues. V lost 2 bases to trimming and J lost 6 bases, with 27 bases between them. Per the germline V gene, CDR1 is SGHRS and CDR2 is YFSETQ. The CDR3 sequence: CASSFNRQDPRPGSEQYV. CDR3 in DNA: TGCGCCAGCAGCTTTAACCGACAGGATCCCCGGCCCGGTAGCGAGCAGTACGTC.

The CDR3 spells CASSKGLAHSGETDTQYF. The CDR3 DNA sequence: TGTGCCAGCAGCAAGGGACTAGCACATAGCGGGGAAACAGATACGCAGTATTTT. The chain has TRBV9 and TRBJ2-3, with 9 bases identical to TRBD2. This CDR3 contains 18 residues. The germline V gene encodes CDR1 SGDLS and CDR2 YYNGEE. The J segment lost 3 bases and the V segment lost 4 bases, leaving 15 bases of the junction unmatched.

The CDR3 DNA follows: TGCGCCAGCAGCTTGGATGGGGGGGTTCAGTTCTTC. It specifies CASSLDGGVQFF. The genes are TRBV5-1 and TRBJ2-1; TRBD2 matches 7 bases. The CDR3 is 12 amino acids. CDR1 SGHRS and CDR2 YFSETQ come from the germline V gene. V shed 0 bases and J 13 bases; nucleotides not matched to a gene: 4.